This TCR beta chain appears in the sequencing data of a study of blood T cell repertoires in COVID-19. About the study: Sources were T cells, B-cell-depleted T cells, or PBMCs; the material itself was cDNA or gDNA.

In the study's own analysis: Estimates of nucleated cell counts were drawn from the amplification of reference gene primers. The assay was immunoSEQ multiplex PCR, and TCRdb's table has in-frame clones only and misses some. V and J calls and clone size follow that table, whereas D and trimming were derived from the DNA. This sample yields fewer than 450,000 clones, of which roughly 86% are seen a single time; 5.5% to 7.5% belongs to the top ten. CDR1 and CDR2 from the germline V gene are MNHEY and SMNVEV (reference sequence). V dropped 4 bases and J dropped 7; count of bases not matched to a gene: 6. This CDR3 contains 13 residues.

The sample consisted of peripheral blood. The sequence derives from an older woman with COVID-19, enrolled during active disease. The chain is built from TRBV27 and TRBJ2-5, with 7 nucleotides matching TRBD2. For the CDR3, the DNA is TGTGCCAGCAGTTCTGGCGGGGGTGGGACCCAGTACTTC. This encodes CASSSGGGGTQYF.